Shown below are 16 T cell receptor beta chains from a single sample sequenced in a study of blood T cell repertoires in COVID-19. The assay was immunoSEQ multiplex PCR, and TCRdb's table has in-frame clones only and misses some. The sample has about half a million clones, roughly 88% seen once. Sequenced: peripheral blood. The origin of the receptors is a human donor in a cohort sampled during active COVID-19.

The CDR3 protein is CASSSGLAGTNEQFF. Written as DNA, the CDR3 is TGTGCCAGCAGTTCGGGACTAGCGGGAACCAATGAGCAGTTCTTC. The chain carries TRBV5-4 and TRBJ2-1, with TRBD2 matching over 13 bases. V trimming: 5 bases; J trimming: 6 bases; junction bases outside the gene matches: 5. The germline CDR1 and CDR2 sequences are SGHNT and YYREEE (reference sequence). The CDR3 covers 15 residues.

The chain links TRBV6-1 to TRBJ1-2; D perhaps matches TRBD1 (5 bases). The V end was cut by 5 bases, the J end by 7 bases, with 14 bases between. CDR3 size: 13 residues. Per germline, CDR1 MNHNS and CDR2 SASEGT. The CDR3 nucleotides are TGTGCCAGCAGTTATTTGCAGGGCGGTGGCTACACCTTC. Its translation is CASSYLQGGGYTF.

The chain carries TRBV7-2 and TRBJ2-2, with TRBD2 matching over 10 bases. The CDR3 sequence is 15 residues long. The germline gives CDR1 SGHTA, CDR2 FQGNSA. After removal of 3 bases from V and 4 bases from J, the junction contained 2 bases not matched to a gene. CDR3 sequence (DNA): TGTGCCAGCAGCTTCCTAGCGGGAGCCACCGGGGAGCTGTTTTTT. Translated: CASSFLAGATGELFF.

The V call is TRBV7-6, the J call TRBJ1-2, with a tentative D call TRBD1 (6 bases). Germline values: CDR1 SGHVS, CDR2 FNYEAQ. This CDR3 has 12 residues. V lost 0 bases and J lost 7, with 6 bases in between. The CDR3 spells CASSLAGGGYTF. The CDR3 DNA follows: TGTGCCAGCAGCTTAGCAGGGGGTGGCTACACCTTC.

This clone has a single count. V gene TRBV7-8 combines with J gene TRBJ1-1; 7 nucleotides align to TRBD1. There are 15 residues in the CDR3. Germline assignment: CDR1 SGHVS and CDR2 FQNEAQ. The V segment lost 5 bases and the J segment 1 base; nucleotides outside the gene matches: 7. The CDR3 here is CASSVNRGWNTEAFF. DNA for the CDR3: TGTGCCAGCAGCGTTAACAGGGGATGGAACACTGAAGCTTTCTTT.

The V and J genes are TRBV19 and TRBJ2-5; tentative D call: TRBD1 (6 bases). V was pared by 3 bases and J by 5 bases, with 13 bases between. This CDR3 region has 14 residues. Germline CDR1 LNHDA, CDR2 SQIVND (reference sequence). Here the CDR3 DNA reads TGTGCCAGTAGTATTCGGCAGGGGCACGAGACCCAGTACTTC. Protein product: CASSIRQGHETQYF. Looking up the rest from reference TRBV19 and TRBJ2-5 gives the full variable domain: DGGITQSPKYLFRKEGQNVTLSCEQNLNHDAMYWYRQDPGQGLRLIYYSQIVNDFQKGDIAEGYSVSREKKESFPLTVTSAQKNPTAFYLCASSIRQGHETQYFGPGTRLLVL.

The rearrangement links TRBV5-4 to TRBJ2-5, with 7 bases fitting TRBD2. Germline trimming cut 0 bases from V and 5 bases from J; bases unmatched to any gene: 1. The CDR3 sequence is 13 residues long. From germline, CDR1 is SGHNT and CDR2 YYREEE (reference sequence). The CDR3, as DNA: TGTGCCAGCAGCTTGGTGGGGGGGGAGACCCAGTACTTC. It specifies CASSLVGGETQYF.

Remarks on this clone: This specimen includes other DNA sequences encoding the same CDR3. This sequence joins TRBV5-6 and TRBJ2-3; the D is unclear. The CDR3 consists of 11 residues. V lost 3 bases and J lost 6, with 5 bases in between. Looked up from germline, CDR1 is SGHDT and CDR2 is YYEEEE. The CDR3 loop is CASSSVDTQYF. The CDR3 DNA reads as TGTGCCAGCAGCTCGGTCGATACGCAGTATTTT.

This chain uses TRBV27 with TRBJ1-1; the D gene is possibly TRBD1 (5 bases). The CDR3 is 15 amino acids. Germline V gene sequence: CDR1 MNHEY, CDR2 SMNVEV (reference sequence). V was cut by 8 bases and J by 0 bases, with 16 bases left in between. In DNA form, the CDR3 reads TGTGCCAGCCGGGGGTACGACAGCCTGAACACTGAAGCTTTCTTT. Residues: CASRGYDSLNTEAFF.

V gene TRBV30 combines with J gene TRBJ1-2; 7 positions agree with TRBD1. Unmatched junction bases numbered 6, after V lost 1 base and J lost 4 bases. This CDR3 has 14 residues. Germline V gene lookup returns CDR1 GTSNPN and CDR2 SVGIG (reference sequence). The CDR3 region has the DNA TGTGCCTGGAGTGCCCACAGGGGAATCTATGGCTACACCTTC. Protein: CAWSAHRGIYGYTF.

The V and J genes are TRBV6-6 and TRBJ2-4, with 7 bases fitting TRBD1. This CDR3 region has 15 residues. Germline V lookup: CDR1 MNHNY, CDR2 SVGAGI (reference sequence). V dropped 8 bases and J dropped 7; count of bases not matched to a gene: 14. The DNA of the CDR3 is TGTGCCAGCTCTCTCGGCAGGGGGTTTGAGAACATTCAGTACTTC. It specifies CASSLGRGFENIQYF.

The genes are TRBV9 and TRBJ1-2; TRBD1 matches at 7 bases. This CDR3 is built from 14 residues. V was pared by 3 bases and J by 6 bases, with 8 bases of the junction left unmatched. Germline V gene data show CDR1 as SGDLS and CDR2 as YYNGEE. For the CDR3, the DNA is TGTGCCAGCAGCGCAGACAGGGTTTTGGATGGCTACACCTTC. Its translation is CASSADRVLDGYTF. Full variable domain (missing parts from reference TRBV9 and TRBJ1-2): DSGVTQTPKHLITATGQRVTLRCSPRSGDLSVYWYQQSLDQGLQFLIQYYNGEERAKGNILERFSAQQFPDLHSELNLSSLELGDSALYFCASSADRVLDGYTFGSGTRLTVV.

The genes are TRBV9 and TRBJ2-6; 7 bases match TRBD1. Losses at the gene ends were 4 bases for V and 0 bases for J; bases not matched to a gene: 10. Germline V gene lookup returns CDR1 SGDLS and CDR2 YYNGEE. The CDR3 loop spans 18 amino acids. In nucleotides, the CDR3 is TGTGCCAGCAGCCCCTCAGGACAGGTATCCTCTGGGGCCAACGTCCTGACTTTC. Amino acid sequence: CASSPSGQVSSGANVLTF.

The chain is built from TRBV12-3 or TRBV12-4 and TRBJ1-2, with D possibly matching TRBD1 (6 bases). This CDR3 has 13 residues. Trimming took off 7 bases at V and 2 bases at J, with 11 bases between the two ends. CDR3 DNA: TGTGCCAGCACCTCAGGGGTGAACTATGGCTACACCTTC. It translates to CASTSGVNYGYTF.

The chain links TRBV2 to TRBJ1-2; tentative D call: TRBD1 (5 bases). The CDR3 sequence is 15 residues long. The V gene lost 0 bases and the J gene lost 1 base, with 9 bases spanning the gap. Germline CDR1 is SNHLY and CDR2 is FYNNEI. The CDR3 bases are TGTGCCAGCAGTGAAGCGACAGAGTTTAACTATGGCTACACCTTC. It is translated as CASSEATEFNYGYTF.

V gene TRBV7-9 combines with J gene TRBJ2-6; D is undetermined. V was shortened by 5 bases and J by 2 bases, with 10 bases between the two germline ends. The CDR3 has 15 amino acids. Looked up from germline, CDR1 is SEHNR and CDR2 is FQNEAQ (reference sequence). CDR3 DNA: TGTGCCAGCAGCACCAGAAACCCTGGGGCCAACGTCCTGACTTTC. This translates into CASSTRNPGANVLTF.